This T cell receptor (beta chain) was observed in a study of cytomegalovirus exposure and HLA in healthy donors. Broader study findings: Most TCR sequences were seen very rarely across donors, but some public TCRs occurred in many. The study labeled approximately 150 TCR beta chains cytomegalovirus-associated.

The study drew the donors from its approximately 120-subject validation cohort, separate from the roughly 700-subject first cohort. The germline V gene has CDR1 SNHLY and CDR2 FYNNEI. The CDR3 is 14 amino acids. V dropped 4 bases and J dropped 1 base, with 10 bases sitting between them. Some clones are missing from TCRdb's copy, which holds only in-frame ones; the method was immunoSEQ multiplex PCR. Of approximately 54,000 clones listed, approximately 89% are singletons. Notes on this clone: Its cognate antigen is unknown.

The sequence derives from a woman between 18 and 29 years old in good health and CMV-seropositive. The source material was PBMCs. This chain uses TRBV2 with TRBJ2-5, with TRBD1 as a possible D gene (5 bases). The CDR3 loop is CASSVDRSQETQYF. DNA of the CDR3: TGTGCCAGCAGTGTCGACAGATCCCAAGAGACCCAGTACTTC.